Following are 11 T cell receptor beta chains from one sample sequenced in a study of blood T cell repertoires in COVID-19. Generated by immunoSEQ multiplex PCR, the TCRdb table keeps only in-frame clones and is missing some. Of over 200,000 clones in the sample, approximately 83% were seen once. Sequenced input: PBMCs or T cells enriched from blood (not recorded which). These receptors all come from a woman aged 45-60 years who had recovered from COVID-19.

This chain links TRBV24-1 with TRBJ2-1; 7 bases align to TRBD1. The trim removed 9 bases at V and 2 bases at J, leaving 6 bases unmatched. The CDR3 has 14 residues. The germline gives CDR1 KGHDR, CDR2 SFDVKD. The CDR3 loop is CATGNRGAYNEQFF. In DNA, the CDR3 is TGTGCCACCGGTAACAGGGGCGCCTACAATGAGCAGTTCTTC.

A single count supports this clone. V is TRBV7-9 and J is TRBJ2-5, with 10 bases matching TRBD2. The CDR3 covers 14 residues. With 5 bases clipped from V and 1 base from J, the junction kept 1 base outside the gene matches. Germline-derived CDR1 and CDR2 are SEHNR and FQNEAQ (reference sequence). CDR3 loop: CASSRTSGQETQYF. The CDR3 DNA is TGTGCCAGCAGCCGGACTAGCGGCCAAGAGACCCAGTACTTC.

This clone was observed a single time. The chain is built from TRBV30 and TRBJ1-3; TRBD1 might be the D (6 bases). V lost 5 bases, J lost 4 bases, and 15 bases lay in between. The CDR3 runs 14 residues. CDR1 GTSNPN and CDR2 SVGIG come from the germline V gene (reference sequence). The CDR3 region has the DNA TGTGCCTGGTCCTTTTGGGGGCAGGGAAACACCATATATTTT. It is translated as CAWSFWGQGNTIYF. The whole variable domain, filled in from reference TRBV30 and TRBJ1-3, reads SQTIHQWPATLVQPVGSPLSLECTVEGTSNPNLYWYRQAAGRGLQLLFYSVGIGQISSEVPQNLSASRPQDRQFILSSKKLLLSDSGFYLCAWSFWGQGNTIYFGEGSWLTVV.

The J gene is TRBJ2-1, the V gene TRBV5-1; possible D gene TRBD2, 5 bases. This CDR3 region has 15 residues. CDR1 is SGHRS and CDR2 is YFSETQ in the germline V gene. Trimming removed 0 bases from V and 5 bases from J, with 12 bases in between. CDR3 residues: CASSLVGSRNNEQFF. CDR3 in DNA: TGCGCCAGCAGCTTGGTTGGGAGCAGAAACAATGAGCAGTTCTTC.

The chain has TRBV2 and TRBJ1-1; 10 bases line up with TRBD1. The junction had 9 bases not matched to a gene; V was cut back by 3 bases and J by 5 bases. The germline V gene has CDR1 SNHLY and CDR2 FYNNEI. There are 16 residues in the CDR3. The CDR3 loop reads CASSDGLPGQGTEAFF. The CDR3 DNA follows: TGTGCCAGCAGTGACGGTCTACCGGGACAGGGGACTGAAGCTTTCTTT.

This chain connects TRBV7-9 to TRBJ2-7; TRBD1 agrees at 9 bases. V shed 2 bases and J 6 bases; nucleotides not matched to a gene: 11. The CDR3 has 16 residues. CDR1 and CDR2 (germline): SEHNR, FQNEAQ (reference sequence). CDR3 in DNA: TGTGCCAGCAGCTTATTAGGAACAGGGGGCAATGGCGAGCAGTACTTC. It specifies CASSLLGTGGNGEQYF.

The chain links TRBV7-3 to TRBJ2-1; maybe TRBD2 (6 bases). Trimming left V 3 bases short and J 2 bases short, with 11 bases between. The CDR3 length is 15 residues. Germline V gene sequence: CDR1 SGHTA, CDR2 FQGTGA. The CDR3 here is CASSFGGGAYNEQFF. The CDR3 bases are TGTGCCAGCAGCTTTGGCGGAGGGGCCTACAATGAGCAGTTCTTC.

The chain employs TRBV9 and TRBJ2-7; 8 bases are a match to TRBD2. CDR1 is SGDLS, CDR2 YYNGEE, per germline. CDR3 length equals 14 residues. V lost 4 bases, J lost 3 bases, and 6 bases stayed unmatched. The CDR3: CASSPGGGGYEQYF. The CDR3 bases are TGTGCCAGCAGCCCCGGGGGGGGTGGCTACGAGCAGTACTTC.

The CDR3 protein is CASSLDHPGLADRNEQFF. The CDR3 DNA is TGTGCCAGCAGCTTAGATCATCCGGGACTAGCGGATCGGAATGAGCAGTTCTTC. This chain connects TRBV11-2 to TRBJ2-1; TRBD2 matches 11 bases. Germline lookup yields CDR1 SGHAT and CDR2 FQNNGV. This CDR3 has 18 amino acids. V was clipped by 0 bases and J by 7 bases; unmatched bases: 11.

The chain joins TRBV28 to TRBJ2-3, with 11 bases fitting TRBD2. This CDR3 has 15 amino acids. V was clipped by 0 bases and J by 5 bases; unmatched bases: 1. Looked up from germline, CDR1 is MDHEN and CDR2 is SYDVKM. In DNA form, the CDR3 reads TGTGCCAGCAGTTTATGGACTAGCGGGATAGATACGCAGTATTTT. Amino acids: CASSLWTSGIDTQYF.

On this clone: Distinct nucleotide sequences in the sample also encode this CDR3. The chain employs TRBV5-1 and TRBJ2-1, with 9 bases matching TRBD1. This CDR3 has 16 residues. The germline V gene encodes CDR1 SGHRS and CDR2 YFSETQ. J gave up 1 base and V 0 bases, and 2 bases lay outside the gene matches. CDR3 bases: TGCGCCAGCAGCTTGGGCGGGACAGGGTCCTACAATGAGCAGTTCTTC. Encoded protein: CASSLGGTGSYNEQFF.